The 22 T cell receptor beta chains listed next were all sequenced from one sample in a study of blood T cell repertoires in COVID-19. Assay: immunoSEQ multiplex PCR; the TCRdb copy retains only in-frame clones and omits some. In the table there are approximately 220,000 clones, around 86% of which are singletons. The sequenced sample consisted of peripheral blood. Receptors were obtained from a man between 60 and 70 years old with acute or convalescent COVID-19.

Concerning this clone: Additional DNA sequences in this sample encode the identical CDR3. The rearrangement joins TRBV27 to TRBJ2-5; TRBD2 matches at 10 bases. The CDR3 is made up of 17 amino acids. The germline gives CDR1 MNHEY, CDR2 SMNVEV (reference sequence). V dropped 4 bases and J dropped 5; count of bases not matched to a gene: 13. The CDR3 DNA is TGTGCCAGCAGTTCCCCCTTCAGCGGGGGGGCCGGGGAGACCCAGTACTTC. It yields the protein CASSSPFSGGAGETQYF.

The chain employs TRBV10-3 and TRBJ1-5; 7 nucleotides agree with TRBD1. V dropped 6 bases and J dropped 4; count of bases not matched to a gene: 6. This CDR3 spans 14 amino acids. Germline V gives CDR1 ENHRY, CDR2 SYGVKD. CDR3 sequence (DNA): TGTGCCATCAGCGGGGACAGCCTGAATCAGCCCCAGCATTTT. This gives the protein CAISGDSLNQPQHF.

The gene calls are TRBV4-3 and TRBJ1-5; TRBD1 matches 7 bases. This CDR3 comprises 15 residues. Unmatched junction bases numbered 5, after V lost 1 base and J lost 5 bases. In germline, CDR1 is LGHNA, CDR2 YSLEER. CDR3 residues: CASSQAWQGDQPQHF. CDR3 sequence (DNA): TGCGCCAGCAGCCAAGCTTGGCAGGGGGATCAGCCCCAGCATTTT.

This chain links TRBV19 with TRBJ2-3; TRBD2 matches 15 bases. The CDR3 covers 16 residues. The germline V gene encodes CDR1 LNHDA and CDR2 SQIVND (reference sequence). V lost 5 bases and J lost 0; bases outside the gene matches: 0. In DNA form, the CDR3 reads TGTGCCAGTAGTGGACTAGCGGGGGGGAGCACAGATACGCAGTATTTT. This encodes CASSGLAGGSTDTQYF.

V gene TRBV15 combines with J gene TRBJ2-1; D not certain. The CDR3 spans 11 residues. Trimming pared 8 bases from V and 6 bases from J, leaving 8 bases between. From germline, CDR1 is LNHNV and CDR2 YYDKDF (reference sequence). This chain's CDR3 is CATGLSNEQFF. CDR3 DNA sequence: TGTGCCACCGGGCTCTCCAATGAGCAGTTCTTC.

This clone was observed once. The chain uses TRBV9 and TRBJ2-1; 7 positions match TRBD1. Germline V lookup: CDR1 SGDLS, CDR2 YYNGEE. After removal of 3 bases from V and 6 bases from J, the junction contained 9 bases not matched to a gene. This CDR3 has 15 residues. CDR3 protein: CASSGRQGTVNEQFF. In DNA form, the CDR3 reads TGTGCCAGCAGCGGTAGACAGGGAACCGTCAATGAGCAGTTCTTC.

The J gene is TRBJ2-5, the V gene TRBV4-1, with 8 positions matching TRBD2. The V gene's germline CDR1 is MGHRA and CDR2 YSYEKL. This CDR3 has 15 residues. J gave up 11 bases and V 2 bases, and 13 bases lay outside the gene matches. The DNA for the CDR3 is TGCGCCAGCAGCCAAAGCCCCCCTAGCGGGCGGCGGCAGTACTTC. Translation: CASSQSPPSGRRQYF.

The rearrangement uses TRBV5-6 and TRBJ1-1; TRBD1 might be the D (6 bases). V was pared by 0 bases and J by 4 bases, with 13 bases between. Germline V gives CDR1 SGHDT, CDR2 YYEEEE. The CDR3 is 15 residues long. Here the CDR3 reads CASSLALTGPTEAFF. The CDR3 nucleotides are TGTGCCAGCAGCTTGGCTCTAACAGGGCCCACTGAAGCTTTCTTT.

The genes are TRBV5-6 and TRBJ1-4, with D hard to call. The CDR3 has 15 residues. Germline assignment: CDR1 SGHDT and CDR2 YYEEEE. V shed 1 base and J shed 5 bases, with 12 bases lying between them. CDR3 bases: TGTGCCAGCAGCTTGTCTGGAGGCGGAAATGAAAAACTGTTTTTT. It yields the protein CASSLSGGGNEKLFF.

This clone showed up just a few times. The chain combines TRBV7-8 with TRBJ2-3; no clear D gene. V shed 10 bases and J shed 0 bases, with 17 bases lying between them. This CDR3 region has 15 residues. CDR1 and CDR2 from the germline V gene are SGHVS and FQNEAQ. CDR3 region: CATLIAETSTDTQYF. CDR3 nucleotide sequence: TGTGCCACCTTGATAGCAGAGACTAGCACAGATACGCAGTATTTT.

The J gene is TRBJ2-3, the V gene TRBV6-1; 9 positions agree with TRBD2. Germline loops: CDR1 MNHNS, CDR2 SASEGT. This CDR3 is 18 amino acids long. The V and J ends lost 0 bases and 6 bases, in that order; junction bases with no gene match: 13. The CDR3 spells CASSEALASGTARDTQYF. CDR3 DNA: TGTGCCAGCAGTGAAGCGTTGGCTAGCGGGACCGCGAGGGATACGCAGTATTTT.

This chain links TRBV7-9 with TRBJ2-7, with 9 bases fitting TRBD1. Germline V gene lookup returns CDR1 SEHNR and CDR2 FQNEAQ (reference sequence). The V segment lost 1 base and the J segment 7 bases; nucleotides outside the gene matches: 2. This CDR3 is 13 amino acids long. The CDR3 here is CASSLGGTGEQYF. In DNA, the CDR3 is TGTGCCAGCAGCTTAGGGGGGACAGGGGAGCAGTACTTC.

The table lists this clone with a few counts. The junction differs from germline at one of its ends, possibly a read error. The DNA of the CDR3 is TGTGCCAGCACCCTACCCGGGCTAGCGGGGCCCCCGAGCACAGACACGCAGTATTTT. Protein sequence: CASTLPGLAGPPSTDTQYF. The chain uses TRBV7-2 and TRBJ2-3; 9 positions match TRBD2. CDR1 and CDR2 (germline): SGHTA, FQGNSA. This CDR3 has 19 residues. Drawing the rest from reference TRBV7-2 and TRBJ2-3, the complete variable domain is GAGVSQSPSNKVTEKGKDVELRCDPISGHTALYWYRQSLGQGLEFLIYFQGNSAPDKSGLPSDRFSAERTGGSVSTLTIQRTQQEDSAVYLCASTLPGLAGPPSTDTQYFGPGTRLTVL.

The gene calls are TRBV5-4 and TRBJ1-3, with no clear D. CDR3 size: 15 residues. V lost 4 bases, J lost 4 bases, and 15 bases lay in between. Germline V gene data show CDR1 as SGHNT and CDR2 as YYREEE (reference sequence). CDR3 bases: TGTGCCAGCAGCCCGGCCCCTAGAACAGGAAACACCATATATTTT. Translated, it gives CASSPAPRTGNTIYF.

For the CDR3, the DNA is TGTGCCAGCAGACAGGACGGAACTGAAGCTTTCTTT. Translation: CASRQDGTEAFF. The rearrangement joins TRBV2 to TRBJ1-1; D perhaps matches TRBD1 (5 bases). Looked up from germline, CDR1 is SNHLY and CDR2 is FYNNEI. V lost 6 bases and J lost 5, with 10 bases in between. There are 12 residues in the CDR3. Variable domain in full (rest from reference TRBV2 and TRBJ1-1): EPEVTQTPSHQVTQMGQEVILRCVPISNHLYFYWYRQILGQKVEFLVSFYNNEISEKSEIFDDQFSVERPDGSNFTLKIRSTKLEDSAMYFCASRQDGTEAFFGQGTRLTVV.

V usage is TRBV27 and J usage is TRBJ2-3; 7 bases map to TRBD2. There are 18 residues in the CDR3. Germline-derived CDR1 and CDR2 are MNHEY and SMNVEV (reference sequence). V shed 0 bases and J 0 bases; nucleotides not matched to a gene: 9. The CDR3 DNA is TGTGCCAGCAGTTTATCGAGGCGGGACTACCCTAGCACAGATACGCAGTATTTT. Protein sequence: CASSLSRRDYPSTDTQYF.

The table lists this clone with a count of one. The chain couples TRBV21-1 to TRBJ1-1. TRBV21-1 is reported as a pseudogene. The CDR3 extends over 18 amino acids. CDR3 DNA: TGTGCCAGCAGCAACGCGGGTGGGGGGGGCCGCGGGAACACTGAAGCTTTCTTT. Translated: CASSNAGGGGRGNTEAFF.

The rearrangement links TRBV4-1 to TRBJ2-2, with TRBD2 matching 7 bases. From germline, CDR1 is MGHRA and CDR2 YSYEKL. The CDR3 has 17 residues. The V segment lost 1 base and the J segment 1 base; nucleotides outside the gene matches: 6. The CDR3 DNA reads as TGCGCCAGCAGCCAAGGCGGGCTAGCGGAGAACACCGGGGAGCTGTTTTTT. Translation gives CASSQGGLAENTGELFF.

The chain couples TRBV29-1 to TRBJ1-1; the D gene is possibly TRBD1 (6 bases). The CDR3 covers 12 residues. The V and J ends lost 6 bases and 4 bases respectively, with 12 bases between them. Germline CDR1 reads SQVTM; CDR2 reads ANQGSEA. CDR3 DNA: TGCAGCGTGATAGGGGGTCCCACTGAAGCTTTCTTT. The encoded protein is CSVIGGPTEAFF.

The table lists this clone with a few counts. The CDR3 sequence: CASTHGEGNQPQHF. The CDR3 DNA reads TGTGCCAGCACCCACGGGGAGGGCAATCAGCCCCAGCATTTT. This chain links TRBV6-5 with TRBJ1-5, with D unclear. Germline V gene sequence: CDR1 MNHEY, CDR2 SVGAGI. V was cut by 7 bases and J by 2 bases, with 12 bases left in between. The CDR3 covers 14 residues.

This chain joins TRBV19 and TRBJ1-2; D is unclear. The CDR3 consists of 13 residues. CDR1 and CDR2 from the germline V gene are LNHDA and SQIVND (reference sequence). With 9 bases removed from V and 6 bases from J, the gap between germline ends came to 17 bases. The CDR3 reads CASRKATNHGYTF. As DNA, the CDR3 is TGTGCCAGCAGGAAGGCCACCAACCATGGCTACACCTTC.

The J gene is TRBJ2-7, the V gene TRBV7-2; D might be TRBD1 (6 bases). Trimming stripped 5 bases from V and 6 bases from J, with 11 bases between. Germline V gene lookup returns CDR1 SGHTA and CDR2 FQGNSA. The CDR3 spans 12 residues. As DNA, the CDR3 is TGTGCCAGCAGCCCAGACAGGTCCGAGCAGTACTTC. Translated, it gives CASSPDRSEQYF. Drawing the rest from reference TRBV7-2 and TRBJ2-7, the complete variable domain is GAGVSQSPSNKVTEKGKDVELRCDPISGHTALYWYRQSLGQGLEFLIYFQGNSAPDKSGLPSDRFSAERTGGSVSTLTIQRTQQEDSAVYLCASSPDRSEQYFGPGTRLTVT.